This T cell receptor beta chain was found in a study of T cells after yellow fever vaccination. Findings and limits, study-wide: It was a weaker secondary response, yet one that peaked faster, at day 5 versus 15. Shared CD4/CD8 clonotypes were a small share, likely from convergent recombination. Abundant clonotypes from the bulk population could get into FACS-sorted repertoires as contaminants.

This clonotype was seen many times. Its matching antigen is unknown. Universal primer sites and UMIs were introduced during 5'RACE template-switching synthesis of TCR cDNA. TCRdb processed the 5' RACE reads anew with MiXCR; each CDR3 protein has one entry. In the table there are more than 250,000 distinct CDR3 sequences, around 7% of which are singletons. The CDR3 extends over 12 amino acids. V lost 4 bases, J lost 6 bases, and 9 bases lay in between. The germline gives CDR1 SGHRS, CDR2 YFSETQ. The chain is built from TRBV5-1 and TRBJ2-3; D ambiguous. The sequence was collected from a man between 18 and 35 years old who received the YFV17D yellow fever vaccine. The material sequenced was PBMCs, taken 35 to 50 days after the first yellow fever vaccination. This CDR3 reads CASSASVDTQYF. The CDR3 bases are TGCGCCAGCAGCGCATCGGTGGATACGCAGTATTTT.